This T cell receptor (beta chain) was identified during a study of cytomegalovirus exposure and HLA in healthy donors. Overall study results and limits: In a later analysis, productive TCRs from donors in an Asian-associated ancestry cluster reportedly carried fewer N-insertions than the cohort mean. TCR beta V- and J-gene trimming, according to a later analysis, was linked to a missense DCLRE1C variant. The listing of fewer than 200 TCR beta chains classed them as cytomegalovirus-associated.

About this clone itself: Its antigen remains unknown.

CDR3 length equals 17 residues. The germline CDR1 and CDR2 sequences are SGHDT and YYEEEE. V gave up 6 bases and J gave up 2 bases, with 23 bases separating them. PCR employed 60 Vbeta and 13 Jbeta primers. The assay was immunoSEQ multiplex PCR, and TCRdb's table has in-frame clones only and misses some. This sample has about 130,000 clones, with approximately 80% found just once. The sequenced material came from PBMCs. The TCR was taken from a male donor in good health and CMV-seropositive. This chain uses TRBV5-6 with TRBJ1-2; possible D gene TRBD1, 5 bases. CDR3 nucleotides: TGTGCCAGCACGTCGCTCGGACAAAACGGTTGGAACTATGGCTACACCTTC. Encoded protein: CASTSLGQNGWNYGYTF. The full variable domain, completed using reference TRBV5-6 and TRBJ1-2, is DAGVTQSPTHLIKTRGQQVTLRCSPKSGHDTVSWYQQALGQGPQFIFQYYEEEERQRGNFPDRFSGHQFPNYSSELNVNALLLGDSALYLCASTSLGQNGWNYGYTFGSGTRLTVV.